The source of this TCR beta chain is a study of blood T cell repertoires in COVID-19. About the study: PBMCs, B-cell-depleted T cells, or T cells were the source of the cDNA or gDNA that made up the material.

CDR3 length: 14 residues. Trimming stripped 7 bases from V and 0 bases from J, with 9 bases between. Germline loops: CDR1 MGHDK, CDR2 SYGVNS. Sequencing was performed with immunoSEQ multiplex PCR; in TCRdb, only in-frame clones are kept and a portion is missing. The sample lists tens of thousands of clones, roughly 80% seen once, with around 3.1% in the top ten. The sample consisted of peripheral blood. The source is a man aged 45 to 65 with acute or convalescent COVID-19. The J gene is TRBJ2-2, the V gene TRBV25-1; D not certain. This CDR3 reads CASNDWTNTGELFF. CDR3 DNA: TGTGCCAGCAACGACTGGACGAACACCGGGGAGCTGTTTTTT.